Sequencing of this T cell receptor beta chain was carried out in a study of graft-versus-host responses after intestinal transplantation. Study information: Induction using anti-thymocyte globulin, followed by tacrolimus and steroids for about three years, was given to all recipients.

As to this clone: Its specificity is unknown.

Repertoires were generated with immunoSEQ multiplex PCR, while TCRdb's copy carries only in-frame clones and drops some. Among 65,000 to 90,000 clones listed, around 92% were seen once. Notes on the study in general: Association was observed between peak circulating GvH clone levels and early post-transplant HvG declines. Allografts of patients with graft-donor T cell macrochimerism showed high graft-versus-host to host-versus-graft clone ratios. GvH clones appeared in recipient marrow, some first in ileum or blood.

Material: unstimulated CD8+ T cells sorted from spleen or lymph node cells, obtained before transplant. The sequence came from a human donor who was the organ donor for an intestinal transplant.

CDR3 amino acids: CSVEGGRRDSGDYEQYF. CDR3 nucleotide sequence: TGCAGCGTTGAAGGAGGGAGACGGGATTCGGGGGACTACGAGCAGTACTTC. The J gene is TRBJ2-7, the V gene TRBV29-1; D might be TRBD2 (6 bases). V was cut by 1 base and J by 3 bases, with 22 bases left in between. Per the germline V gene, CDR1 is SQVTM and CDR2 is ANQGSEA. CDR3 size: 17 residues.